The source of this T cell receptor (beta chain) is a study of T-cell memory formation after mild COVID-19 (dated by TCRdb to about 2021). The study in broad terms: TCR sequence clusters from the two donors were largely donor specific. In two donors, T-cell clones that expanded and contracted after mild COVID-19 were followed by sequencing TCRalpha and TCRbeta repertoires longitudinally. The cohort comprised two young, previously healthy adult volunteers, one female and one male. Here is what the overall study found, with its caveats: Only a couple of mild cases were covered in the study, and larger cohorts including severe cases with pre-infection samples were considered necessary. From day 15 to 85, contracting clones showed balanced CD4/CD8 phenotypes, whereas a second wave of clones that expanded from day 15 to 37 leaned towards CD4+. The second-wave clones that peaked on day 37 were not confirmed to be SARS-CoV-2 specific. Contracting CD4+ clones were found mainly in CM and EM memory subsets, while CD8+ clones were enriched in EMRA. The detection of some responding clones in pre-infection memory suggests that pre-existing cross-reactive memory T cells joined the SARS-CoV-2 response.

Ficoll-Paque density gradient centrifugation was the method used to isolate PBMCs. A note on this clonotype: Its antigen remains undetermined. Base qualities are missing; no much larger clone stands one base away.

Data came from an Illumina NovaSeq 6000. cDNA libraries for TCRalpha and TCRbeta were prepared by 5'RACE using constant-segment primers, with sample barcodes and unique molecular identifiers added. RNA was extracted from every sample with Trizol reagent. Libraries were amplified in two PCR steps, with a second sample barcode and Illumina TruSeq adapters added in the second step. Sequencing of the libraries was done on an Illumina NovaSeq, producing 2 x 150 bp paired-end reads. Turning to the authors' computational methods: With migec v1.2.7, reads were demultiplexed and then collapsed into UMI-guided consensus sequences. Using mixcr v2.1.11, UMI consensuses were aligned to TRA and TRB V and J templates and then assembled into clonotypes. Expanded or contracted clonotypes were those called significant by both edgeR and NoisET, with noise models trained on biological replicates. For edgeR calls, the cutoffs were a false discovery rate-adjusted p below 0.01 and a log2 fold-change threshold of 1. PCA with hierarchical clustering of max-normalized trajectories of the 1000 most abundant clonotypes was used as exploratory dynamics analysis. Each responding clone was given a CD4 or CD8 phenotype based on the CD4+ and CD8+ repertoires, which had been sequenced separately. Clones were called with MiXCR by TCRdb after fastp trimmed the public reads at Q25, and only in-frame beta chains were retained. Duplicate CDR3 protein sequences are folded into a single record with the most common DNA and genes. It is TCRdb's table, rather than the study itself, that gives the V and J calls and clone size. A total of under 400,000 distinct CDR3 sequences appear in this sample, 25% to 30% of them only once. The top ten constitute roughly 12% of the sample.

Input material: PBMCs or a T cell subset sorted from them (not recorded which). The sequence came from an adult woman who had mild COVID-19 (a few samples of this study predate the infection). The sample titles of this study are shuffled in the database, so cell type and time point are left out; the donor was told from shared clones.

The DNA reads TGTGCCAGCAGTTACGCTAGGGGAGGCAATGAGCAGTTCTTC. The resulting protein is CASSYARGGNEQFF. The chain employs TRBV6-5 and TRBJ2-1; a weak D assignment points to TRBD2 (6 bases agree). For CDR1 and CDR2, the germline V gene lists MNHEY and SVGAGI. At the junction V is shortened by 2 bases and J by 6 bases, with 11 bases in between. From the cysteine up to the phenylalanine, the CDR3 has a length of 14 residues. Only the CDR3 DNA stays, 42 bases, in frame from base 1.